One TCR beta chain is described in this entry. What it recognizes is unknown. This specimen belongs to a study of cytomegalovirus exposure and HLA in healthy donors. General study points: Cytomegalovirus association was listed for 150 to 200 TCR beta chains.

The PCR used 60 Vbeta and 13 Jbeta primers. Assay: immunoSEQ multiplex PCR; the TCRdb copy retains only in-frame clones and omits some. Of 130,000 or so clones listed, roughly four fifths are singletons. V was clipped by 6 bases and J by 0 bases, with 12 bases between them. Looked up from germline, CDR1 is WSHSY and CDR2 is SAAADI. The CDR3 runs 15 residues. Healthy individuals who donated bone marrow served as the donors. The chain links TRBV10-2 to TRBJ1-3; D might be TRBD1 (5 bases). Sequenced: PBMCs. This clonotype was sampled from a man younger than 35 in good health and CMV-seropositive. CDR3 sequence: CASSDDRGSGNTIYF. DNA for the CDR3: TGCGCCAGCAGCGATGACAGAGGCTCTGGAAACACCATATATTTT.